Listed here is a single T cell receptor (beta chain). CDR3 length equals 14 residues. Germline values: CDR1 SGHRS, CDR2 YFSETQ. V shed 0 bases and J shed 0 bases, with 6 bases lying between them. This entry is derived from a study of T cell responses to AZD1222 COVID-19 vaccine. Method: immunoSEQ multiplex PCR; TCRdb's copy keeps in-frame clones and lacks some. This table has more than 100,000 clones, 70% to 90% appearing once. This sequence originates from an adult in good health. Sequenced material: peripheral blood, taken on day 0 of AZD1222 vaccination. This sequence joins TRBV5-1 and TRBJ1-1; D not resolved. The DNA for the CDR3 is TGCGCCAGCAGCTTGGACACCCTGAACACTGAAGCTTTCTTT. It codes for CASSLDTLNTEAFF.